This entry features one TCR beta chain sequence. The antigen remains undetermined. The ends were cut back, 9 bases at V and 0 bases at J, with 17 bases in the middle. The CDR3 has 15 amino acids. This specimen belongs to a study of regulatory T cells in long-lasting Graves disease. Across the study: Antithyroid drugs had been taken by newly diagnosed Graves' patients for under 3 months. Study conclusions and caveats: Persistent Graves' patients showed less TCR diversity than newly diagnosed ones. It was in persistent disease that TRBV28, TRBJ1-2 and TRBJ2-5 were favored.

Arm-PCR of CDR3 regions and iRepertoire HTBI primers were used to build TCR beta libraries. Via MiXCR, TCRdb re-called the multiplex PCR reads, giving one row per CDR3 protein. Among 320,000 or so distinct CDR3 sequences, roughly 18% were seen once, and the ten largest hold around 36%. Described time point: newly diagnosed GD, antithyroid drugs for less than 3 months. The TCR library was made from RNA that had been extracted from PBMCs in TRIzol. This TCR was recovered from a female donor with Graves disease. Here the sequenced sample was peripheral blood mononuclear cells (PBMCs), taken at new diagnosis, from a patient treated with antithyroid drugs. The rearrangement joins TRBV12-3 or TRBV12-4 to TRBJ1-1; D not certain. DNA of the CDR3: TGTGCCAGTAATCGTGCGGGTAGTATGAACACTGAAGCTTTCTTT. Translated: CASNRAGSMNTEAFF.